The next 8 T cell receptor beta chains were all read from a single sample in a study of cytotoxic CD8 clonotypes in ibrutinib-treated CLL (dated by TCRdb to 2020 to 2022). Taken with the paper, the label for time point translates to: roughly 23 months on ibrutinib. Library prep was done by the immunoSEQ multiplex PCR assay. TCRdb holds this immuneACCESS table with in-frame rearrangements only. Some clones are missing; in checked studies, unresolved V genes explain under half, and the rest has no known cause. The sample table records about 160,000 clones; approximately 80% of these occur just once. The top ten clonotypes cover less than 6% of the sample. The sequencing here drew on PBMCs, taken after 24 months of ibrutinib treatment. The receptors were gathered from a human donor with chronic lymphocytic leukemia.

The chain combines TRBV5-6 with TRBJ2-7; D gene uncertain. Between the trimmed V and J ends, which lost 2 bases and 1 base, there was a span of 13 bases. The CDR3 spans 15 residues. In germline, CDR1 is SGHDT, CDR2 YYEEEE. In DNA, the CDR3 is TGTGCCAGCAGCTTATTTGGGGTTCGGTCCTACGAGCAGTACTTC. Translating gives CASSLFGVRSYEQYF.

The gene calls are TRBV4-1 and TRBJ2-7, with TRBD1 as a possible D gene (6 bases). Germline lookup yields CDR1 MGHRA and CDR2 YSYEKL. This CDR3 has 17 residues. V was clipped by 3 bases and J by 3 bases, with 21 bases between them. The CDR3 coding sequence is TGCGCCAGCAGCCAGCTGACTACGGGTTCAGGGGTCTACGAGCAGTACTTC. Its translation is CASSQLTTGSGVYEQYF.

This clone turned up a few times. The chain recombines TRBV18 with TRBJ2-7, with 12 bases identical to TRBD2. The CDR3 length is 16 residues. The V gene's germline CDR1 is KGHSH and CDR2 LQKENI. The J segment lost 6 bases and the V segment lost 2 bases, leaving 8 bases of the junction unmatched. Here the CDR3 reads CASSPFLAGGPFEQYF. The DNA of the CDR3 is TGTGCCAGCTCACCATTTCTAGCGGGAGGGCCTTTCGAGCAGTACTTC.

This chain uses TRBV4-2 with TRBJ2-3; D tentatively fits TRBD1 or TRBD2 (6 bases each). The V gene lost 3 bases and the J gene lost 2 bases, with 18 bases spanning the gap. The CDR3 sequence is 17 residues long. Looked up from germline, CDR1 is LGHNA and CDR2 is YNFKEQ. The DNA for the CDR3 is TGTGCCAGCAGCCAGGTCCAGTCCGGGGGCCCCACAGATACGCAGTATTTT. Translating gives CASSQVQSGGPTDTQYF.

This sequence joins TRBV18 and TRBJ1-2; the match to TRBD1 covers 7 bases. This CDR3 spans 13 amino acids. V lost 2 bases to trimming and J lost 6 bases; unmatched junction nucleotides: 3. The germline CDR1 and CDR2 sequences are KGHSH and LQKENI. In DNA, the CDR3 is TGTGCCAGCTCACCAAGGACAGGTGATGGCTACACCTTC. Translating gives CASSPRTGDGYTF.

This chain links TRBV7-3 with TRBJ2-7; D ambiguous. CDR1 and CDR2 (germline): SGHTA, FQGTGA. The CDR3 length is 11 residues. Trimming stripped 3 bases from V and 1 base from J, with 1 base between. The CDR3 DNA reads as TGTGCCAGCAGCTTTTCCTACGAGCAGTACTTC. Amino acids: CASSFSYEQYF.

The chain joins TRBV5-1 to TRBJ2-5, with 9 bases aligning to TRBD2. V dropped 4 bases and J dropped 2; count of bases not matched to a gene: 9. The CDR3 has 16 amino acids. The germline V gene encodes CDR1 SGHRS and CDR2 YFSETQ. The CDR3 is CASSRSSGGLQETQYF. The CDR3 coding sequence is TGCGCCAGCAGCCGGTCCAGCGGGGGGCTTCAAGAGACCCAGTACTTC.

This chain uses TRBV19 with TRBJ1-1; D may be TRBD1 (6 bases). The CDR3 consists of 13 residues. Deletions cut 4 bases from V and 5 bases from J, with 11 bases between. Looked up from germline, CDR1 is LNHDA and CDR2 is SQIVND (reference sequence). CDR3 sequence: CASSSSRGTEAFF. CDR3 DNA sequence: TGTGCCAGTAGTAGCTCCAGGGGAACTGAAGCTTTCTTT.